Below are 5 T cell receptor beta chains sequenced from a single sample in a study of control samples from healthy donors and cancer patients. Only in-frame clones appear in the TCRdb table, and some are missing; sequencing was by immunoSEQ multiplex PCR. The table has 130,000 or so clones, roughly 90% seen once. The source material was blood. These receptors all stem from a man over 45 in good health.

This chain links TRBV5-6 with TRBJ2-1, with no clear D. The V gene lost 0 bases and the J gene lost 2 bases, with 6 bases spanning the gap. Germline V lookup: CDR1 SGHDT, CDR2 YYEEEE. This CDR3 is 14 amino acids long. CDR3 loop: CASSLDRTYNEQFF. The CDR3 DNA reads TGTGCCAGCAGCTTGGACAGAACCTACAATGAGCAGTTCTTC.

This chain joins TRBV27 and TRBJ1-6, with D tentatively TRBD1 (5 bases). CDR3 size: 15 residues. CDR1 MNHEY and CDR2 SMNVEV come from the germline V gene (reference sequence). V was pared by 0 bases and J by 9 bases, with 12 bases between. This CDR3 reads CASSLSFQGLSPLHF. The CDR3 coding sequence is TGTGCCAGCAGTTTATCGTTCCAGGGTCTTTCACCCCTCCACTTT.

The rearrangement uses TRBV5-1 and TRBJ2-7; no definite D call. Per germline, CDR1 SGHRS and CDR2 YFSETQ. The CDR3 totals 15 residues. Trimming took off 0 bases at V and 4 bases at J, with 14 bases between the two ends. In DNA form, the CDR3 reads TGCGCCAGCAGCTTGGTGGGTAACCCTTTTTACGAGCAGTACTTC. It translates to CASSLVGNPFYEQYF.

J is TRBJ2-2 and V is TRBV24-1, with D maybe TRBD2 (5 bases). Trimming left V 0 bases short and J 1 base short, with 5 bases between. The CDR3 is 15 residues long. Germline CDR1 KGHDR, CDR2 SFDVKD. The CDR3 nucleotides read TGTGCCACCAGTGATTTGCGGGGGAACACCGGGGAGCTGTTTTTT. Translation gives CATSDLRGNTGELFF.

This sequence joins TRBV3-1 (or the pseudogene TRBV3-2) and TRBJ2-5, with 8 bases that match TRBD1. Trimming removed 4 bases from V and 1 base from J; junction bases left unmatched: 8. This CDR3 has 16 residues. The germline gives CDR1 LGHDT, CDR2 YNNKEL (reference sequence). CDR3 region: CASSRRLDRVQETQYF. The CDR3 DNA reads TGTGCCAGCAGCCGCCGATTGGACAGGGTCCAAGAGACCCAGTACTTC.